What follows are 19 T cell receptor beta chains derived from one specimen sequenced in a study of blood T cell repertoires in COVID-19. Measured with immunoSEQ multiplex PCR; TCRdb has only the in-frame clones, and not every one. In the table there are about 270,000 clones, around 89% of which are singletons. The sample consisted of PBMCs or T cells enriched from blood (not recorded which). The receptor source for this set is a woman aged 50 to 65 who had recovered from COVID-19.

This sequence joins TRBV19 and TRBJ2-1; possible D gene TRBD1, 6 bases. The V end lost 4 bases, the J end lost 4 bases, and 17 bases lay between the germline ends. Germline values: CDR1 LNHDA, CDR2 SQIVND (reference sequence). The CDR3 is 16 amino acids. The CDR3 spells CASSRVGQSLYNEQFF. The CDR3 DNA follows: TGTGCCAGTAGTAGGGTTGGACAGAGTCTTTACAATGAGCAGTTCTTC.

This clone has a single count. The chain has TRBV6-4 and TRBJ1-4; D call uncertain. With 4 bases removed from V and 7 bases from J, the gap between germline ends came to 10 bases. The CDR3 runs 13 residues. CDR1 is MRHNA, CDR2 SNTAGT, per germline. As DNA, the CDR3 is TGTGCCAGCAGTGCGGTCCATGGTGAAAAACTGTTTTTT. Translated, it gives CASSAVHGEKLFF.

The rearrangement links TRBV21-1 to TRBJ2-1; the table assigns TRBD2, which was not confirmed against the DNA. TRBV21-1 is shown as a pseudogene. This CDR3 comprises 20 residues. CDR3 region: CASSKCPGLAGSRSYNEQFF. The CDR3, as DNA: TGTGCCAGCAGCAAATGTCCGGGACTAGCGGGTTCCCGCTCCTACAATGAGCAGTTCTTC.

Written as DNA, the CDR3 is TGCAGTGCTCGTGAAGCCTATGAGCAGTTCTTC. This codes for CSAREAYEQFF. The genes are TRBV20-1 and TRBJ2-1; no firm D call. This CDR3 is built from 11 residues. Germline CDR1 is DFQATT and CDR2 is SNEGSKA (reference sequence). Trimming shortened V by 5 bases and J by 8 bases, and 10 bases separated the two germline ends.

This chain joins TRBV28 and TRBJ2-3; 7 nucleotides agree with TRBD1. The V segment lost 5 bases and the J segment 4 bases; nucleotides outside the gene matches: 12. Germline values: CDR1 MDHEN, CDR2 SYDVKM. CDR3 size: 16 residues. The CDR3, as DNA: TGTGCCAGCAGTCGCGGACGGGACAGACGATCAGATACGCAGTATTTT. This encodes CASSRGRDRRSDTQYF.

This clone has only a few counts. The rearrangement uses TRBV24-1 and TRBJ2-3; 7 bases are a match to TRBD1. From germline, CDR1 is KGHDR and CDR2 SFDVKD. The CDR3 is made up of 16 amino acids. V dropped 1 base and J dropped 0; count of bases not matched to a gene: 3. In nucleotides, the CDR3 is TGTGCCACCAGTGATTTTTCGACAGGGAGCACAGATACGCAGTATTTT. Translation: CATSDFSTGSTDTQYF.

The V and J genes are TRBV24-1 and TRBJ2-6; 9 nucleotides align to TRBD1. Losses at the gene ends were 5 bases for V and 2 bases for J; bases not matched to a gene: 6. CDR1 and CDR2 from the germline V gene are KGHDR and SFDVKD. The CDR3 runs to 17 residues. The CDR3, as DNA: TGTGCCACCAGTGGCCCGGGACAGGGTGCTGGGGCCAACGTCCTGACTTTC. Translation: CATSGPGQGAGANVLTF.

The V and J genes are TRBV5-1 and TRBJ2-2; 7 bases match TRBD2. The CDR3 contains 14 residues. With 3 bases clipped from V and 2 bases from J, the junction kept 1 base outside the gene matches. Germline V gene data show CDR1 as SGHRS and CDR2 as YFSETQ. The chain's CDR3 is CASSWDYNTGELFF. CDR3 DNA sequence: TGCGCCAGCAGCTGGGACTACAACACCGGGGAGCTGTTTTTT.

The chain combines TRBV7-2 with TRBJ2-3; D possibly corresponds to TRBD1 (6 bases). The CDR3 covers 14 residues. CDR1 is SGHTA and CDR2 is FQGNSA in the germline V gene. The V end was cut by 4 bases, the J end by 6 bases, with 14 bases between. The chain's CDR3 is CASSSPLRGDTQYF. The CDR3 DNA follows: TGTGCCAGCAGCTCACCTCTAAGGGGGGATACGCAGTATTTT.

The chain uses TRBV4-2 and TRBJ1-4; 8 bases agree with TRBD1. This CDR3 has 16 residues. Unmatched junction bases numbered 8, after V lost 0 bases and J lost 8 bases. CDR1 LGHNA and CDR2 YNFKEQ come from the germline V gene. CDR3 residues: CASSQDKTGVSEKLFF. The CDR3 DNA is TGTGCCAGCAGCCAAGATAAGACAGGGGTTAGCGAAAAACTGTTTTTT.

For the CDR3, the DNA is TGTGCCAGCAGCCTAAATAGCGCAAGCACAGATACGCAGTATTTT. It yields the protein CASSLNSASTDTQYF. This chain connects TRBV7-8 to TRBJ2-3, with a weak D call TRBD2 (5 bases). V shed 5 bases and J shed 0 bases, with 12 bases lying between them. The CDR3 runs to 15 residues. The V gene's germline CDR1 is SGHVS and CDR2 FQNEAQ.

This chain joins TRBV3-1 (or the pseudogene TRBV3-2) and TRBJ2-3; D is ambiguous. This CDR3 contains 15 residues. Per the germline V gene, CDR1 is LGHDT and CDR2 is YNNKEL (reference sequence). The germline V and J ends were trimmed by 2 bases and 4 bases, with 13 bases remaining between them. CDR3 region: CASSQRNGYADTQYF. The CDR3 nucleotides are TGTGCCAGCAGCCAACGAAACGGGTATGCAGATACGCAGTATTTT.

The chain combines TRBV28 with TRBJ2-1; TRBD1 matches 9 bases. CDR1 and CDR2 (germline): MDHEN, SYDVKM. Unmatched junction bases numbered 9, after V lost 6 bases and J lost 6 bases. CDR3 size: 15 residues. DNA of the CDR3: TGTGCCAGCAGCCCGGGACAGGGTAGACGCAATGAGCAGTTCTTC. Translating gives CASSPGQGRRNEQFF.

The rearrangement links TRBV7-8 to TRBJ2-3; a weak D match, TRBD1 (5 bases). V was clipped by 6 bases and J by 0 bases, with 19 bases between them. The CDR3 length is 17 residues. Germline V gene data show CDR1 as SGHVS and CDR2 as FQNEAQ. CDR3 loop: CASSKLNPTASTDTQYF. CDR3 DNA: TGTGCCAGCAGTAAGTTAAACCCGACAGCTAGCACAGATACGCAGTATTTT.

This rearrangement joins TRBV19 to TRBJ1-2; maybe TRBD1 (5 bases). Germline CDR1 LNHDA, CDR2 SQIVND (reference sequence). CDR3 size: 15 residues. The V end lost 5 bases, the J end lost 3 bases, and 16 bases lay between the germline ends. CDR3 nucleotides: TGTGCCAGTAGTGGAAAACTCGGACAAGACTATGGCTACACCTTC. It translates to CASSGKLGQDYGYTF. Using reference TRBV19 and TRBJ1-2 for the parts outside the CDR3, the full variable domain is DGGITQSPKYLFRKEGQNVTLSCEQNLNHDAMYWYRQDPGQGLRLIYYSQIVNDFQKGDIAEGYSVSREKKESFPLTVTSAQKNPTAFYLCASSGKLGQDYGYTFGSGTRLTVV.

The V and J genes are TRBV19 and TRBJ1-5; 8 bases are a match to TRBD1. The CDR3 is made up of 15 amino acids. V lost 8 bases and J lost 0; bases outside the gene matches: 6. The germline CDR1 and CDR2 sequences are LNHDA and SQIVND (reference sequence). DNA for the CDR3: TGTGCCAGTCGACCGGGACAGGATAGCAATCAGCCCCAGCATTTT. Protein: CASRPGQDSNQPQHF.

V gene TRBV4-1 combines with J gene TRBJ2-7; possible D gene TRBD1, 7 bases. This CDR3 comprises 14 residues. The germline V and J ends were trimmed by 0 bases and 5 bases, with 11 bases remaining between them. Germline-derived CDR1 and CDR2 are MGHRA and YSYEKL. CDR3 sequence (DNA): TGCGCCAGCAGCCAAGAGTCCAGGGGGGACGAGCAGTACTTC. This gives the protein CASSQESRGDEQYF.

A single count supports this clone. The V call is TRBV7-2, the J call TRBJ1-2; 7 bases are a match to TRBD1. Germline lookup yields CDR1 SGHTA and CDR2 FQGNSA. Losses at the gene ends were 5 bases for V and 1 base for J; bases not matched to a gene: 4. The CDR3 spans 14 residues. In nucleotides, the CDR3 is TGTGCCAGCAGCCCGAACAGGGGTAACTATGGCTACACCTTC. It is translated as CASSPNRGNYGYTF.

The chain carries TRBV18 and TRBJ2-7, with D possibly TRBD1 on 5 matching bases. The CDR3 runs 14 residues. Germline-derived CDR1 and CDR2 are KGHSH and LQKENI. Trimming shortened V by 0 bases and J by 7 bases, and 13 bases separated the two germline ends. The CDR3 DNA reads TGTGCCAGCTCACCACCGCAGGGTAGGTTGGAGCAGTACTTC. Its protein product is CASSPPQGRLEQYF.